The present entry profiles one T cell receptor (beta chain) with its context. The data originate from a study of blood T cell repertoires in COVID-19. Study in general: The origin of the acute and convalescent COVID-19 samples was the United States, Italy and Spain. Sources were T cells, B-cell-depleted T cells, or PBMCs; the material itself was cDNA or gDNA.

Original handling: Estimates of nucleated cell counts were drawn from the amplification of reference gene primers. Sequencing was performed with immunoSEQ multiplex PCR; in TCRdb, only in-frame clones are kept and a portion is missing. V, J and clone size are those of that table, while D and trimming were read from the DNA. The repertoire consists of roughly 20,000 clones, with roughly 81% occurring once and the leading ten covering roughly 8.8%. The CDR3 consists of 14 residues. The germline CDR1 and CDR2 sequences are KGHDR and SFDVKD. Trimming removed 6 bases from V and 7 bases from J, with 15 bases in between.

This chain uses TRBV24-1 with TRBJ1-5; D might be TRBD1 (5 bases). The sequence was obtained from a man aged 60 to 75 with acute or convalescent COVID-19. The specimen was peripheral blood. The CDR3 DNA reads TGTGCCACCAGTTCGGGGGGTTTGACGCAGCCCCAGCATTTT. It is translated as CATSSGGLTQPQHF.